This TCR beta chain was identified in a study of breast tumors, draining lymph nodes, adjacent tissues. TCRdb called the multiplex PCR reads again in MiXCR, with one record for every CDR3 protein. The sample has 84,000 or so distinct CDR3 sequences; approximately 30% are singletons. Findings of the study overall: The lymph node origin of tumor T cells was framed as consistent with a hypothesis, not demonstrated. Tumor repertoires ranked between lymph nodes and nontumor tissue in diversity, with V and J gene preferences.

Breast cancer patients provided tissue from their axillary draining lymph nodes. In its sample, this clonotype was seen many times. Antigen unknown. This CDR3 is 14 amino acids long. The V segment lost 7 bases and the J segment 6 bases; nucleotides outside the gene matches: 8. The V gene's germline CDR1 is MNHEY and CDR2 SVGEGT. The rearrangement links TRBV6-2 or TRBV6-3 to TRBJ2-1; 8 bases align to TRBD2. The origin of this receptor is a female donor with breast cancer. Some clones in this sample may be carry-over from other donors' samples. Specimen: axillary lymph node tissue. This CDR3 is CASTVAGTSNEQFF. The CDR3 DNA reads as TGTGCCAGCACCGTCGCCGGGACTAGCAATGAGCAGTTCTTC.